This T cell receptor (beta chain) was identified during a study of shared clonotypes between healthy human individuals. Study details: For every donor, three CD4 naive, three CD4 memory, two CD8 naive and one CD8 memory plates were used.

It was into CD45RA+ naive and CD45RA-negative memory subsets that the CD4+ cells were split. Measured with immunoSEQ multiplex PCR; TCRdb has only the in-frame clones, and not every one. The profile shows a few hundred thousand clones, around two thirds of them singletons. Study-level points and caveats: Memory subsets generally showed smaller estimated richness than naive subsets did. Of the naive CD4 clonotypes, approximately 5% were shared across a few donors.

Notes on this clone: Its antigen remains unidentified.

The TCR was taken from a man aged 25-45 years in good health. Sequencing input: memory CD4+ T cells sorted from blood. Subset described: CD45RA-negative fraction.

The CDR3 DNA follows: TGTGCCAGTAGTAGGCAGGGACAGCCCCAGCATTTT. Amino acid sequence: CASSRQGQPQHF. The rearrangement links TRBV19 to TRBJ1-5; maybe TRBD1 (5 bases). This CDR3 is built from 12 residues. Germline lookup yields CDR1 LNHDA and CDR2 SQIVND (reference sequence). Trimming left V 4 bases short and J 7 bases short, with 8 bases between.